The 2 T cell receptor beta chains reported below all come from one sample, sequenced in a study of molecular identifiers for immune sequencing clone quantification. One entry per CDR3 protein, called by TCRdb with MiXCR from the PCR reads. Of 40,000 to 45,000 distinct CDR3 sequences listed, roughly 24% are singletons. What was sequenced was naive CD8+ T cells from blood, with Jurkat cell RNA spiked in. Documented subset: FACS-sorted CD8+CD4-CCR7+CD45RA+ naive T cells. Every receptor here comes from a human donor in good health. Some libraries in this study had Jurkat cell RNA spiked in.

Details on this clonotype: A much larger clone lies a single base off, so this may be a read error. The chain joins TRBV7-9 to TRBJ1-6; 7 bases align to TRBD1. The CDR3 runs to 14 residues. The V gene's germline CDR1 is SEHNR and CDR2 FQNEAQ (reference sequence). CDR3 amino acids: CASSPGGGVSLLHF. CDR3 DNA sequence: TGTGCCAGCAGTCCTGGAGGGGGCGTTTCACTCCTCCACTTT.

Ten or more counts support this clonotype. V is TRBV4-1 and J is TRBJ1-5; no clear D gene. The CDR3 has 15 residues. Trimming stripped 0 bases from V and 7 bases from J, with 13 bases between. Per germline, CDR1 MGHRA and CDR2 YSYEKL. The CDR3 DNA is TGCGCCAGCAGCCAAGACACCGGCGCATTCCAGCCCCAGCATTTT. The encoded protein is CASSQDTGAFQPQHF.